The following is a T cell receptor (beta chain) sequence with its context. The data derive from a study of blood T cell repertoires in COVID-19. At the level of the study: Sources were T cells, B-cell-depleted T cells, or PBMCs; the material itself was cDNA or gDNA.

In germline, CDR1 is LNHDA, CDR2 SQIVND (reference sequence). The CDR3 loop spans 13 amino acids. Trimming took 10 bases from V and 3 from J, leaving 13 bases between them. Sequenced by immunoSEQ multiplex PCR; TCRdb stores in-frame clones only, minus some. Of 540,000 or so clones in the sample, 85% to 90% were seen once. V gene TRBV19 combines with J gene TRBJ1-5; D not certain. The material sequenced was peripheral blood. The clonotype comes from a woman aged 50 to 60 with COVID-19, enrolled during active disease. CDR3 sequence (DNA): TGTGCCACCGCGGGGATGACCAATCAGCCCCAGCATTTT. It codes for CATAGMTNQPQHF.